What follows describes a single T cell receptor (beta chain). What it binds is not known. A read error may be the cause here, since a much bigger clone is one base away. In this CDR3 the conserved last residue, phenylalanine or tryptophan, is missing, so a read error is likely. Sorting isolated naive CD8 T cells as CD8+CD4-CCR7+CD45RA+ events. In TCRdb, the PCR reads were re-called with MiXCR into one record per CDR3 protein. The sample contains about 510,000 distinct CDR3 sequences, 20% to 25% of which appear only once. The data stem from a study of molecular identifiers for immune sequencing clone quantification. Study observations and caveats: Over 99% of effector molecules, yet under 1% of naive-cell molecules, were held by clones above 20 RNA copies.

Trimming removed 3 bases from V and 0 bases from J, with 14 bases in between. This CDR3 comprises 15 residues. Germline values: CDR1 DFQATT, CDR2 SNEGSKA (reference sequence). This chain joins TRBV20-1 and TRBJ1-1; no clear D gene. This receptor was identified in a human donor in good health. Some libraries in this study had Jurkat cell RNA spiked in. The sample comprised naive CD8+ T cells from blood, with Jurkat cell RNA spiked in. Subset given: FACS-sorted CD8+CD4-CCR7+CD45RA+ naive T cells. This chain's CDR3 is CSASPWGGVNTEAFS. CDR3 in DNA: TGCAGTGCTAGCCCCTGGGGAGGCGTGAACACTGAAGCTTTCTCT.